A single sample is the source of the 14 T cell receptor beta chains below, sequenced in a study of response to subunit inactivated influenza vaccine. Each CDR3 protein is one row after TCRdb ran MiXCR on the RT-PCR reads. The profile covers about 520,000 distinct CDR3 sequences, with under 8.5% appearing a single time and 13% taken by the ten largest. Sequencing used PBMCs from blood, obtained about 24 months after vaccination. The receptors originated from a man between 45 and 75 years old who received an inactivated influenza vaccine.

V gene TRBV29-1 combines with J gene TRBJ2-1; TRBD2 aligns across 10 bases. Per the germline V gene, CDR1 is SQVTM and CDR2 is ANQGSEA. The CDR3 has 14 amino acids. V shed 4 bases, J shed 7 bases, and the junction held 7 bases outside the gene matches. In DNA, the CDR3 is TGCAGCGTTGGCCGGCGGGGACTAGCGAATGAGCAGTTCTTC. Protein product: CSVGRRGLANEQFF.

This clonotype was detected only a few times. The gene calls are TRBV12-3 or TRBV12-4 and TRBJ1-2; D unresolved. V was cut by 5 bases and J by 4 bases, with 14 bases left in between. The CDR3 has 14 amino acids. CDR3: CASSPSSGPYGYTF. The CDR3 bases are TGTGCCAGCAGTCCCAGTTCAGGTCCCTATGGCTACACCTTC.

This clonotype came up a few times. The chain joins TRBV7-2 to TRBJ1-4; D call uncertain. In germline, CDR1 is SGHTA, CDR2 FQGNSA. V lost 5 bases and J 6 bases, leaving 16 bases between the germline ends. The CDR3 runs 15 residues. The CDR3 bases are TGTGCCAGCAGCCAAAGGCCGGGGAGGTATGAAAAACTGTTTTTT. Protein sequence: CASSQRPGRYEKLFF.

This clonotype showed up many times. The chain uses TRBV6-1 and TRBJ1-5, with D perhaps TRBD1 (6 bases). CDR3 length: 15 amino acids. Germline V gene lookup returns CDR1 MNHNS and CDR2 SASEGT. Trimming cost V 6 bases and J 0 bases, with 12 bases left between them. CDR3 sequence (DNA): TGTGCCAGCAGCCTAACAGGGCTTAGCAATCAGCCCCAGCATTTT. Its protein product is CASSLTGLSNQPQHF.

This clonotype was seen ten or more times. The V gene is TRBV12-3 or TRBV12-4, the J gene TRBJ2-1, with D possibly TRBD1 on 6 matching bases. The ends were cut back, 6 bases at V and 5 bases at J, with 14 bases in the middle. This CDR3 contains 14 residues. This CDR3 is CASRPFGTNNEQFF. The CDR3 coding sequence is TGTGCCAGCAGGCCTTTCGGGACAAACAATGAGCAGTTCTTC.

The table lists this clonotype with many counts. The rearrangement links TRBV9 to TRBJ1-6; no definite D call. The CDR3 is 14 residues long. Trimming pared 0 bases from V and 6 bases from J, leaving 7 bases between. Looked up from germline, CDR1 is SGDLS and CDR2 is YYNGEE. The CDR3 nucleotides are TGTGCCAGCAGCGTAGCTGGGAGTAATTCACCCCTCCACTTT. This gives the protein CASSVAGSNSPLHF.

This clonotype has only a few counts. The chain uses TRBV27 and TRBJ1-1; TRBD1 agrees at 9 bases. V shed 5 bases and J 9 bases; nucleotides not matched to a gene: 7. The CDR3 has 13 residues. The germline V gene encodes CDR1 MNHEY and CDR2 SMNVEV (reference sequence). This chain's CDR3 is CASSDRTGEKAFF. CDR3 in DNA: TGTGCCAGCAGTGACCGGACAGGGGAGAAAGCTTTCTTT.

This clonotype was found a few times. The chain couples TRBV7-8 to TRBJ2-2, with D possibly being TRBD2 (5 bases). The ends were cut back, 8 bases at V and 7 bases at J, with 17 bases in the middle. This CDR3 contains 14 residues. Germline CDR1 SGHVS, CDR2 FQNEAQ. The CDR3 DNA sequence: TGTGCCAGCGTGCGGGCCGTCTCTGTCGGGGAGCTGTTTTTT. It codes for CASVRAVSVGELFF.

Many counts were recorded for this clonotype. The chain carries TRBV3-1 and TRBJ2-5; 10 nucleotides line up with TRBD2. The V gene's germline CDR1 is LGHDT and CDR2 YNNKEL (reference sequence). This CDR3 is built from 15 residues. V dropped 2 bases and J dropped 5; count of bases not matched to a gene: 5. Written as DNA, the CDR3 is TGTGCCAGCAGCCAACTAGCGGGAGAACTGGAGACCCAGTACTTC. Amino acid sequence: CASSQLAGELETQYF.

This clonotype was found a few times. The rearrangement uses TRBV5-1 and TRBJ2-5; TRBD1 aligns across 9 bases. Germline V lookup: CDR1 SGHRS, CDR2 YFSETQ. The CDR3 is 14 residues long. The V and J ends lost 3 bases and 10 bases, in that order; junction bases with no gene match: 10. CDR3 protein: CASSSRVDRGSQYF. The CDR3 nucleotides are TGCGCCAGCAGCTCCAGGGTAGACAGGGGGAGCCAGTACTTC.

This clonotype has a count of ten or more. The gene calls are TRBV9 and TRBJ1-1; 9 bases map to TRBD1. Unmatched junction bases numbered 7, after V lost 1 base and J lost 6 bases. This CDR3 region has 15 residues. Germline loops: CDR1 SGDLS, CDR2 YYNGEE. In DNA form, the CDR3 reads TGTGCCAGCAGCGTATTCGACAGGGGGGCCCCTGAAGCTTTCTTT. Protein sequence: CASSVFDRGAPEAFF.

This clonotype came up a few times. The rearrangement uses TRBV4-1 and TRBJ1-5, with D perhaps TRBD1 (6 bases). V was cut by 3 bases and J by 2 bases, with 32 bases left in between. Germline V lookup: CDR1 MGHRA, CDR2 YSYEKL. There are 22 residues in the CDR3. The CDR3 spells CASSQLPPTQGGFFGGNQPQHF. CDR3 DNA sequence: TGCGCCAGCAGCCAGCTTCCCCCCACACAGGGAGGGTTTTTCGGGGGCAATCAGCCCCAGCATTTT.

This clonotype showed up just a few times. The J gene is TRBJ1-2, the V gene TRBV29-1; TRBD1 agrees at 7 bases. V shed 5 bases and J 8 bases; nucleotides not matched to a gene: 8. The CDR3 has 12 residues. Germline V gene sequence: CDR1 SQVTM, CDR2 ANQGSEA. CDR3 residues: CSVQGGAAGYTF. CDR3 bases: TGCAGCGTTCAGGGGGGAGCTGCCGGCTACACCTTC.

The V gene is TRBV7-2, the J gene TRBJ2-7; D not resolved. Germline V lookup: CDR1 SGHTA, CDR2 FQGNSA. The CDR3 length is 14 residues. The germline V and J ends were trimmed by 0 bases and 4 bases, with 10 bases remaining between them. The CDR3 DNA is TGTGCCAGCAGCTTAGCAATGGGAAAATACGAGCAGTACTTC. Its protein is CASSLAMGKYEQYF.